Given below is one T cell receptor beta chain in context. Its target is unknown. Per the germline V gene, CDR1 is SGHTA and CDR2 is FQGNSA. The CDR3 has 16 residues. The trim removed 5 bases at V and 4 bases at J, leaving 6 bases unmatched. Naive CD8 cells lacked CD45RO and underwent positive selection for CCR7, leaving out terminally differentiated effector memory CD45RA+ cells. There were no recent acute infections or vaccinations among the donors, who were healthy HIV-negative adults. Assay used: immunoSEQ multiplex PCR; TCRdb lists only in-frame clones, some missing. The table records about 2.1 million clones, around 95% of them present only once. This sample was taken from a study of shared clonotypes between healthy human individuals. Whole-study results and caveats: On the whole, naive subsets had larger estimated richness than memory subsets had. It was anticipated that sequencing depth would influence how many clonotypes donors shared.

The sample was naive CD8+ T cells from PBMCs. The source of this sequence is a young man in good health. Some clones in this sample may be carry-over from other donors' samples. The V and J genes are TRBV7-2 and TRBJ2-2; 11 bases match TRBD2. The CDR3 DNA reads TGTGCCAGCAGCCCGTTCCTAGCGGGAGGCACCGGGGAGCTGTTTTTT. Residues: CASSPFLAGGTGELFF.